This T cell receptor beta chain derives from a study of blood T cell repertoires in COVID-19. Overall study context: The United States, Italy and Spain provided the acute and convalescent COVID-19 samples. PBMCs, B-cell-depleted T cells, or T cells provided the cDNA or gDNA that made up the material.

Original processing notes: Nucleated cell counts were estimated from reference gene primer amplification. Here immunoSEQ multiplex PCR was the method, and the copy in TCRdb shows in-frame clones only, minus some. Clone size and the V and J calls come from that table; the DNA yielded D and trimming. Here the sample spans some 190,000 clones, around 84% being singletons. V gave up 3 bases and J gave up 5 bases, with 16 bases separating them. Germline lookup yields CDR1 SGHAT and CDR2 FQNNGV. This CDR3 region has 15 residues. Sequencing used peripheral blood. The chain uses TRBV11-2 and TRBJ1-1; the D is unclear. This receptor was obtained from a woman of 80 years or more with acute or convalescent COVID-19. In DNA, the CDR3 is TGTGCCAGCAGCTTGATTTTTCGCGGGAAGACTGAAGCTTTCTTT. Translated: CASSLIFRGKTEAFF.